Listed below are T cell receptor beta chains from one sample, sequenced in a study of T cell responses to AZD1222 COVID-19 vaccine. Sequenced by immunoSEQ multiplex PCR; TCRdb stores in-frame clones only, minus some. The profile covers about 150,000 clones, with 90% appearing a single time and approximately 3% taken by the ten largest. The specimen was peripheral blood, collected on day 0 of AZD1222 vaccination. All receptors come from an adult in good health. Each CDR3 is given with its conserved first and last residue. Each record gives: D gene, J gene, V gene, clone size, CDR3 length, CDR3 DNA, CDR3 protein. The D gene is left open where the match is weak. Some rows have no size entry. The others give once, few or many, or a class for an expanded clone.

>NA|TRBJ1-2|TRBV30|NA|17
TGTGCCTGCGCCGCCCCCGGGGCAGTCGATCGGAACTATGGCTACACCTTC
CACAAPGAVDRNYGYTF
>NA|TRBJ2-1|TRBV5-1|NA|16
TGCGCCAGCAGGAGGGGGGTAAGACAGGGCGGCAATGAGCAGTTCTTC
CASRRGVRQGGNEQFF
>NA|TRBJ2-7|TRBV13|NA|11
TGTGCCAGCGCAGGTGGTGGCGAGCAGTACTTC
CASAGGGEQYF
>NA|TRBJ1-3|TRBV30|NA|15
TGTGCCTGGAGTACCCCAAACAGCGCTGGAAACACCATATATTTT
CAWSTPNSAGNTIYF
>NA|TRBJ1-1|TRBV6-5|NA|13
TGTGCCAGCAGACAGGGCCCGGGCACTGAAGCTTTCTTT
CASRQGPGTEAFF
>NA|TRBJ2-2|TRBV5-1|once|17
TGCGCCAGCAGGTACGGCGGAGGCTTTCCGGACACCGGGGAGCTGTTTTTT
CASRYGGGFPDTGELFF
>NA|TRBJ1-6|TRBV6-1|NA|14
TGTGCCAGCAGTGAAAAATCGGGCGAATCACCCCTCCACTTT
CASSEKSGESPLHF
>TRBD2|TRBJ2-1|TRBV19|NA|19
TGTGCCAGTAGTATAGACTCCCATTTAGCGGGGGCGACGGTCGATGAGCAGTTCTTC
CASSIDSHLAGATVDEQFF
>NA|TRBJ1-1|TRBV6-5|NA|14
TGTGCCAGCAGTTACTCGGGTGGGCACACTGAAGCTTTCTTT
CASSYSGGHTEAFF
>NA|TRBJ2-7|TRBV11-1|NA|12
TGTGCCAGCAGCCCTCCCGGTTACGAGCAGTACTTC
CASSPPGYEQYF
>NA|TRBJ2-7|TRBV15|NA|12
TGTGCCACCCAGGGTTACTCCTACGAGCAGTACTTC
CATQGYSYEQYF
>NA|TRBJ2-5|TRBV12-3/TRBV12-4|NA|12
TGTGCCAGCAGCCGCCCCCTAGAGACCCAGTACTTC
CASSRPLETQYF
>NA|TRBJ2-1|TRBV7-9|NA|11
TGTGCCAGCAGCTCCGGGACGCAGCAGTTCTTC
CASSSGTQQFF
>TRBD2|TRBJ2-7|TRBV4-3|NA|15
TGCGCCAGCAGCCAAGCTAGCGGGGGCTCCTACGAGCAGTACTTC
CASSQASGGSYEQYF
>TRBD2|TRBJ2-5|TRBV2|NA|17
TGTGCCAGCAGTGATGGCCTAGCGGGGGGAATATTTGAGACCCAGTACTTC
CASSDGLAGGIFETQYF
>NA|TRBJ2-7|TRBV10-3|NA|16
TGTGCCATCAGTGAGGGCGTGCGGGGGCCCTCCTACGAGCAGTACTTC
CAISEGVRGPSYEQYF
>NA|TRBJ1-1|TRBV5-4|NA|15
TGTGCCAGCAGCTACCGGACCCCCGGAGGGACTGAAGCTTTCTTT
CASSYRTPGGTEAFF
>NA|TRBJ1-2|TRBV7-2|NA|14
TGTGCCAGCAGCCCTCGACGGACTAACTATGGCTACACCTTC
CASSPRRTNYGYTF
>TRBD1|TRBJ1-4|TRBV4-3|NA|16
TGCGCCAGCAGCCAAGAGGGGCAGGGGGGGAATGAAAAACTGTTTTTT
CASSQEGQGGNEKLFF
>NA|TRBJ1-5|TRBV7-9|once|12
TGTGCCAGCAGGGGAGGTGACCAGCCCCAGCATTTT
CASRGGDQPQHF
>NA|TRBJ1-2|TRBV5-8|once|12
TGTGCCAGCAGCATCAGGGGAACTGGCTACACCTTC
CASSIRGTGYTF
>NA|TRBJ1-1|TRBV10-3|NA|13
TGTGCCATCACCGAAGGGAGAGACACTGAAGCTTTCTTT
CAITEGRDTEAFF
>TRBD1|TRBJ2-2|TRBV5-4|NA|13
TGTGCCAGCAGCCCGAGGACAGGGAAGGAGCTGTTTTTT
CASSPRTGKELFF
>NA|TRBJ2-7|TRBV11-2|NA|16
TGTGCCAGCAGCCCTGCCACCCCGACCTATCAGTACGAGCAGTACTTC
CASSPATPTYQYEQYF